The clone carrying this T cell receptor beta chain was detected ten times or more. These data originate in a study of regulatory T cells in long-lasting Graves disease. At the level of the study: Antithyroid drug exposure in newly diagnosed Graves' patients had lasted under 3 months.

Time point of the sample: newly diagnosed GD, antithyroid drugs for less than 3 months. Isolated PBMC RNA provided the starting material for the TCR library. According to the study, TCR beta libraries were built with iRepertoire HTBI primers and CDR3-region Arm-PCR. A single record per CDR3 protein comes from TCRdb applying MiXCR to the multiplex PCR reads. The sample carries around 400,000 distinct CDR3 sequences, around 16% recorded once. The clonotype originates from a female donor with Graves disease. Sample: peripheral blood mononuclear cells (PBMCs), taken at new diagnosis, from a patient treated with antithyroid drugs.

The CDR3 region has the DNA TGTGCCAGCAGCTACATGCTAGGCTACGAGCAGTACTTC. Translation gives CASSYMLGYEQYF. The rearrangement uses TRBV7-2 and TRBJ2-7; D is uncertain. CDR3 length: 13 residues. V dropped 4 bases and J dropped 3 bases, with 10 bases sitting between them. CDR1 is SGHTA, CDR2 FQGNSA, per germline.